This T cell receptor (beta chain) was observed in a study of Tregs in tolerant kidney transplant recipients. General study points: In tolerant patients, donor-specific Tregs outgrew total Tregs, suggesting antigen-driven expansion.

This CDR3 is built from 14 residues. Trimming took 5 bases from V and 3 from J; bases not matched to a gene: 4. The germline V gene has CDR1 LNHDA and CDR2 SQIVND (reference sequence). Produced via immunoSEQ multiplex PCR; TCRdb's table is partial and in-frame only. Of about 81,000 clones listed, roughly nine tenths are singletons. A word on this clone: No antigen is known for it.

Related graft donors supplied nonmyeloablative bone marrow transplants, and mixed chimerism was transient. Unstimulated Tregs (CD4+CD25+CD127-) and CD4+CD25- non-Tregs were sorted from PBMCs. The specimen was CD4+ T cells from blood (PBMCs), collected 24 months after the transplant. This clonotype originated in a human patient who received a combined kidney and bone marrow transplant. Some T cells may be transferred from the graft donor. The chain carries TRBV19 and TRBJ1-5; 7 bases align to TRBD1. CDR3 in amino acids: CASSRQGNNQPQHF. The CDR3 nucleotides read TGTGCCAGTAGTCGACAGGGCAACAATCAGCCCCAGCATTTT.